The clone carrying this T cell receptor (beta chain) was detected many times. Germline loops: CDR1 LGHDT, CDR2 YNNKEL (reference sequence). Trimming took off 4 bases at V and 1 base at J, with 16 bases between the two ends. CDR3 length equals 16 residues. The data were obtained in a study of T cells after yellow fever vaccination. Study-wide results and caveats: The study re-detected most primary-vaccination clones after the booster (96% CD4, approximately 87% CD8).

Via MiXCR, TCRdb re-called the 5' RACE reads, giving one row per CDR3 protein. The table includes 40,000 to 50,000 distinct CDR3 sequences, 6.8% detected once. The chain has TRBV3-1 and TRBJ2-5, with D unresolved. The starting material was CD8+ T cells not binding an NS4B(214-222) dextramer, sorted from PBMCs, obtained 45 days after the yellow fever booster vaccination. The clonotype originates from a man aged 30 to 39 who received the YFV17D yellow fever vaccine. The CDR3 DNA reads as TGTGCCAGCAGCCCGACGGCGCACAGCTTCCAAGAGACCCAGTACTTC. Encoded protein: CASSPTAHSFQETQYF.